This T cell receptor (beta chain) was sequenced for a study of cytomegalovirus exposure and HLA in healthy donors. Overall study context: From donors who were HLA-typed, an early data release held approximately 91 million unique TCRs.

CDR1 and CDR2 from the germline V gene are MNHNS and SASEGT. This CDR3 comprises 15 residues. The junction had 6 bases not matched to a gene; V was cut back by 7 bases and J by 0 bases. A remark on this clone: Its antigen remains unidentified.

The study, taken as a whole, reports: Presence/absence comparisons presumed near-even sequencing depth among donors. For TCR beta chains, V- and J-gene trimming was later linked to a missense DCLRE1C variant. Reportedly, TCR beta sequences accurately predicted HLA-A and HLA-B alleles in most subjects.

Primers: 60 Vbeta forward and 13 Jbeta reverse. Data came from immunoSEQ multiplex PCR; TCRdb stores just in-frame clones and leaves some out. The sample yields 90,000 to 130,000 clones, roughly 69% seen once. The chain joins TRBV6-1 to TRBJ1-3, with TRBD1 identical over 7 bases. The TCR sequence derives from a woman aged 25 to 39 in good health and CMV-seronegative. Sequencing was carried out using PBMCs. CDR3 sequence reads: CASKLQGSSGNTIYF. CDR3 nucleotide sequence: TGTGCCAGCAAGCTACAGGGGAGCTCTGGAAACACCATATATTTT.